Listed below are T cell receptor beta chains from one sample, sequenced in a study of blood T cell repertoires in COVID-19. Produced via immunoSEQ multiplex PCR; TCRdb's table is partial and in-frame only. The sample shows about 29,000 clones, approximately 84% of them seen only once. Sequencing used peripheral blood. These receptor sequences come from a man older than 75 with active COVID-19. CDR3s include the opening cysteine and the closing phenylalanine or tryptophan. The D gene is left open where the match is weak. Clone size, where shown, is once, few, many, or a class for clones that have expanded.

abundance: NA
v_gene: TRBV5-1
d_gene: TRBD1
j_gene: TRBJ1-6
CDR3aa: CASSTSGTGASPLHF
CDR3nt: TGCGCCAGCAGCACCTCCGGGACAGGGGCCTCCCCCCTCCACTTT

abundance: once
v_gene: TRBV13
d_gene: TRBD1
j_gene: TRBJ1-6
CDR3aa: CASSVTGGRSPLHF
CDR3nt: TGTGCCAGCAGCGTTACAGGGGGCAGGTCACCCCTCCACTTT

abundance: once
v_gene: TRBV5-1
d_gene: TRBD1
j_gene: TRBJ2-3
CDR3aa: CASSAETGSRRYTQYF
CDR3nt: TGCGCCAGCAGCGCAGAGACAGGGAGCCGGCGGTATACGCAGTATTTT

abundance: NA
v_gene: TRBV5-1
d_gene: NA
j_gene: TRBJ1-1
CDR3aa: CASSLEQGTEAFF
CDR3nt: TGCGCCAGCAGCCTCGAGCAGGGCACTGAAGCTTTCTTT

abundance: NA
v_gene: TRBV10-3
d_gene: TRBD2
j_gene: TRBJ2-4
CDR3aa: CAISVGGEAKNIQYF
CDR3nt: TGTGCCATCAGTGTGGGGGGGGAGGCCAAAAACATTCAGTACTTC

abundance: few
v_gene: TRBV4-1
d_gene: NA
j_gene: TRBJ2-1
CDR3aa: CASSQLAFLPQEQFF
CDR3nt: TGCGCCAGCAGTCAACTAGCCTTCTTACCCCAAGAGCAGTTCTTC

abundance: NA
v_gene: TRBV3-1/TRBV3-2
d_gene: TRBD1
j_gene: TRBJ1-1
CDR3aa: CASSPGQGRTEAFF
CDR3nt: TGTGCCAGCAGCCCGGGACAGGGGAGAACTGAAGCTTTCTTT

abundance: NA
v_gene: TRBV30
d_gene: NA
j_gene: TRBJ1-5
CDR3aa: CAWSVGQGYQPQHF
CDR3nt: TGTGCCTGGAGTGTAGGCCAGGGGTATCAGCCCCAGCATTTT

abundance: NA
v_gene: TRBV28
d_gene: TRBD1
j_gene: TRBJ2-6
CDR3aa: CASSSTGEIPSGANVLTF
CDR3nt: TGTGCCAGCAGTTCGACAGGGGAAATTCCCTCCGGGGCCAACGTCCTGACTTTC

abundance: NA
v_gene: TRBV19
d_gene: TRBD2
j_gene: TRBJ2-3
CDR3aa: CASSDGGRTDTQYF
CDR3nt: TGTGCCAGTAGCGACGGGGGGAGGACAGATACGCAGTATTTT

abundance: NA
v_gene: TRBV7-8
d_gene: NA
j_gene: TRBJ1-6
CDR3aa: CASRRETDFGSPLHF
CDR3nt: TGTGCCAGCAGAAGAGAGACAGACTTCGGTTCACCCCTCCACTTT